The sequence of this T cell receptor beta chain was determined in a study of beta chain features in type 1 diabetes. Study in general: All of the samples together had 107,917,701 sorted cells examined. Study results and limitations: TCRB CDR3s from Type 1 diabetes patients were moderately but significantly shorter in all four CD4+ subsets. Relative to healthy donors, patients appeared to have naive, central memory and Treg TCRB repertoires that were more similar.

As to this clone: Its antigen is not known.

Every isolated RNA sample was fully reverse transcribed, so sequencing captured expressed TCRB transcripts. TCRdb's copy holds only in-frame clones and misses some; the assay was immunoSEQ multiplex PCR. The repertoire holds around 150,000 clones, with around 8.4% as singletons. V was pared by 8 bases and J by 4 bases, with 8 bases of the junction left unmatched. Germline V gene data show CDR1 as SNHLY and CDR2 as FYNNEI. The CDR3 extends over 14 amino acids. Sequencing input: central memory CD4+ T cells from blood. The chain has TRBV2 and TRBJ2-1; 7 bases align to TRBD2. The TCR sequence derives from a woman aged 18-29 years with type 1 diabetes. The CDR3 sequence is CASSSGGRYNEQFF. Written as DNA, the CDR3 is TGTGCCAGCTCGTCCGGCGGGAGATACAATGAGCAGTTCTTC.